The 8 T cell receptor beta chains presented below share a single source sample, sequenced in a study of blood T cell repertoires in COVID-19. Produced via immunoSEQ multiplex PCR; TCRdb's table is partial and in-frame only. This sample has roughly 87,000 clones, with approximately 79% found just once. Sequenced: peripheral blood. The receptor source for this set is a woman of 80 years or more with acute or convalescent COVID-19.

V and J are TRBV29-1 and TRBJ1-1, with 9 bases that match TRBD1. This CDR3 spans 15 amino acids. Trimming removed 8 bases from V and 0 bases from J; junction bases left unmatched: 10. CDR1 is SQVTM and CDR2 is ANQGSEA in the germline V gene. The CDR3 DNA is TGCAGCTTCTCGGACAGGGGTCGGATGAACACTGAAGCTTTCTTT. Translation gives CSFSDRGRMNTEAFF.

This clone has more than one count but fewer than ten. V is TRBV19 and J is TRBJ2-7; TRBD2 matches at 12 bases. CDR3 length equals 15 residues. V gave up 5 bases and J gave up 5 bases; unmatched junction bases: 7. CDR1 and CDR2 (germline): LNHDA, SQIVND (reference sequence). The CDR3 region is CASSSGLAGMNEQYF. The CDR3 bases are TGTGCCAGTAGTTCCGGACTAGCGGGGATGAACGAGCAGTACTTC.

This clone was detected many times. The gene calls are TRBV3-1 (or the pseudogene TRBV3-2) and TRBJ1-1, with 11 positions matching TRBD1. The CDR3 runs to 16 residues. The germline V gene has CDR1 LGHDT and CDR2 YNNKEL (reference sequence). The V segment lost 1 base and the J segment 1 base; nucleotides outside the gene matches: 2. The CDR3, as DNA: TGTGCCAGCAGCCAAGTCGGGACAGGGGGGAACACTGAAGCTTTCTTT. This encodes CASSQVGTGGNTEAFF.

In nucleotides, the CDR3 is TGCAGCGGCGGGGGACATTACCCGAACACTGAAGCTTTCTTT. Its protein product is CSGGGHYPNTEAFF. The genes are TRBV29-1 and TRBJ1-1, with D perhaps TRBD1 (6 bases). The CDR3 consists of 14 residues. Trimming removed 7 bases from V and 1 base from J, with 16 bases in between. Germline CDR1 reads SQVTM; CDR2 reads ANQGSEA.

This chain uses TRBV20-1 with TRBJ1-4, with D possibly matching TRBD1 (5 bases). V was cut by 3 bases and J by 7 bases, with 9 bases left in between. The germline CDR1 and CDR2 sequences are DFQATT and SNEGSKA (reference sequence). This CDR3 comprises 12 residues. CDR3 in DNA: TGCAGTGCTAGTGACAGTTTTGAAAAACTGTTTTTT. Amino acid sequence: CSASDSFEKLFF.

The V gene is TRBV5-1, the J gene TRBJ2-5; D not resolved. Looked up from germline, CDR1 is SGHRS and CDR2 is YFSETQ. Trimming pared 0 bases from V and 5 bases from J, leaving 11 bases between. This CDR3 is 14 amino acids long. DNA for the CDR3: TGCGCCAGCAGCTTGGACCGAGCCGAGGAGACCCAGTACTTC. Its protein is CASSLDRAEETQYF.

V usage is TRBV19 and J usage is TRBJ2-4, with D possibly being TRBD2 (6 bases). Trimming took off 10 bases at V and 0 bases at J, with 10 bases between the two ends. CDR1 and CDR2 (germline): LNHDA, SQIVND (reference sequence). CDR3 length equals 13 residues. Here the CDR3 reads CATGELAKNIQYF. Written as DNA, the CDR3 is TGTGCCACGGGGGAGCTAGCCAAAAACATTCAGTACTTC. The variable domain in full, completed from reference TRBV19 and TRBJ2-4, reads DGGITQSPKYLFRKEGQNVTLSCEQNLNHDAMYWYRQDPGQGLRLIYYSQIVNDFQKGDIAEGYSVSREKKESFPLTVTSAQKNPTAFYLCATGELAKNIQYFGAGTRLSVL.

The chain couples TRBV5-6 to TRBJ2-5; tentatively, D is TRBD2 (6 bases). CDR1 and CDR2 (germline): SGHDT, YYEEEE. This CDR3 region has 15 residues. Trimming removed 0 bases at V and 9 bases at J, with 18 bases between. CDR3 DNA: TGTGCCAGCAGCTTGGCCGGAGGGCCGGGTATGTCCCAGTACTTC. Translated: CASSLAGGPGMSQYF.